This passage covers 27 T cell receptor beta chains from one sample sequenced in a study of spatial heterogeneity in lung cancer. Study conclusions and caveats: How many expanded intratumoral alpha and beta TCRs were present tracked the tumor mutation count, which was a count of nonsynonymous mutations.

TCRdb ran MiXCR on the 5' RACE reads and lists one entry per CDR3 protein. Here the sample spans 15,000 or so distinct CDR3 sequences, about 4.4% being singletons. Time point of the sample: sample taken at primary tumor resection. These receptors' targets are unknown. The material was lung tumor tissue, obtained at surgery. These receptors were obtained from a female donor with early-stage non-small cell lung cancer.

This clonotype has ten or more counts. The chain combines TRBV4-2 with TRBJ2-4, with D perhaps TRBD2 (6 bases). Germline V gene sequence: CDR1 LGHNA, CDR2 YNFKEQ. V was cut by 0 bases and J by 7 bases, with 10 bases left in between. The CDR3 totals 14 residues. Here the CDR3 DNA reads TGTGCCAGCAGCCAAGAAACTAGCATGAACATTCAGTACTTC. It specifies CASSQETSMNIQYF.

This clonotype appeared many times. CDR3 sequence reads: CASSLAQVGGTQYF. The CDR3 nucleotides are TGCGCCAGCAGCTTGGCCCAGGTCGGGGGTACGCAGTATTTT. V is TRBV5-1 and J is TRBJ2-3; tentatively, D is TRBD2 (6 bases). The germline V gene encodes CDR1 SGHRS and CDR2 YFSETQ. The CDR3 contains 14 residues. Trimming took off 0 bases at V and 8 bases at J, with 13 bases between the two ends.

This clonotype has ten or more counts. The CDR3 DNA sequence: TGTGCCAGCAGCCCGGACAGGGACTATGGCTACACCTTC. Amino acid sequence: CASSPDRDYGYTF. The chain employs TRBV7-2 and TRBJ1-2; 8 bases fit TRBD1. The CDR3 contains 13 residues. Trimming took 5 bases from V and 3 from J; bases not matched to a gene: 2. CDR1 is SGHTA and CDR2 is FQGNSA in the germline V gene.

This clonotype was recorded many times. The chain has TRBV20-1 and TRBJ2-7, with 7 bases fitting TRBD1. J gave up 0 bases and V 5 bases, and 4 bases lay outside the gene matches. CDR1 DFQATT and CDR2 SNEGSKA come from the germline V gene (reference sequence). The CDR3 spans 13 residues. The CDR3 DNA is TGCAGTGCTCTCAGGGGGAGCTCCTACGAGCAGTACTTC. It is translated as CSALRGSSYEQYF.

Many counts were recorded for this clonotype. This chain links TRBV20-1 with TRBJ1-1, with 8 bases fitting TRBD1. CDR1 DFQATT and CDR2 SNEGSKA come from the germline V gene (reference sequence). The length of the CDR3 is 14 residues. With V trimmed by 5 bases and J by 0 bases, 5 bases remained unmatched. The CDR3 nucleotides read TGCAGTGCTCTCCAGGGGGCCGTGAACACTGAAGCTTTCTTT. Protein product: CSALQGAVNTEAFF.

This clonotype was picked up many times. The chain is built from TRBV20-1 and TRBJ2-5; 13 positions agree with TRBD2. Trimming at V came to 5 bases and at J to 11 bases, leaving 11 bases not matched to a gene. This CDR3 spans 14 amino acids. The germline CDR1 and CDR2 sequences are DFQATT and SNEGSKA (reference sequence). CDR3 residues: CSAGRLAGGTGQYF. CDR3 nucleotide sequence: TGCAGTGCTGGAAGACTAGCGGGGGGTACTGGGCAGTACTTC.

By frequency in the sample, this clonotype is medium-sized. V and J are TRBV24-1 and TRBJ2-7; 10 bases are shared with TRBD2. Germline values: CDR1 KGHDR, CDR2 SFDVKD. The J segment lost 4 bases and the V segment lost 3 bases, leaving 5 bases of the junction unmatched. The CDR3 consists of 15 residues. In DNA form, the CDR3 reads TGTGCCACCAGTGATGTAGCGGGGGGTCAGTACGAGCAGTACTTC. This translates into CATSDVAGGQYEQYF.

The chain carries TRBV4-1 and TRBJ2-1; 12 bases fit TRBD2. V trimming: 1 base; J trimming: 8 bases; junction bases outside the gene matches: 12. Germline assignment: CDR1 MGHRA and CDR2 YSYEKL. The CDR3 consists of 18 residues. The CDR3 reads CASSQGPASGGAVDEQFF. As DNA, the CDR3 is TGCGCCAGCAGCCAAGGGCCCGCTAGCGGGGGGGCGGTGGATGAGCAGTTCTTC.

This clonotype was recorded at least ten times. The chain employs TRBV20-1 and TRBJ2-3; TRBD2 matches 13 bases. The trim removed 6 bases at V and 8 bases at J, leaving 20 bases unmatched. Germline CDR1 is DFQATT and CDR2 is SNEGSKA (reference sequence). The CDR3 has 18 residues. CDR3 loop: CSAEELAGGHGILGTQYF. CDR3 DNA sequence: TGCAGTGCAGAGGAACTAGCGGGGGGGCACGGGATTCTAGGTACGCAGTATTTT.

This rearrangement joins TRBV7-6 to TRBJ1-4; D may be TRBD1 (6 bases). The length of the CDR3 is 15 residues. Per the germline V gene, CDR1 is SGHVS and CDR2 is FNYEAQ. Trimming left V 5 bases short and J 7 bases short, with 17 bases between. CDR3 in amino acids: CASSLVGARVEKLFF. The CDR3 DNA reads as TGTGCCAGCAGCCTAGTGGGGGCGAGGGTTGAAAAACTGTTTTTT.

This clonotype was counted many times. The rearrangement uses TRBV2 and TRBJ1-6; perhaps TRBD1 as D (5 bases). Germline CDR1 reads SNHLY; CDR2 reads FYNNEI. With 1 base removed from V and 9 bases from J, the gap between germline ends came to 19 bases. The CDR3 contains 17 residues. CDR3 residues: CASSEGTRGGWISPLHF. DNA of the CDR3: TGTGCCAGCAGTGAAGGGACCCGGGGGGGGTGGATTTCACCCCTCCACTTT.

This clonotype was counted at least ten times. This chain links TRBV11-2 with TRBJ2-4; 13 nucleotides agree with TRBD2. The CDR3 runs 16 residues. Germline lookup yields CDR1 SGHAT and CDR2 FQNNGV. J lost 9 bases, V lost 4 bases, and 9 bases had no gene match. CDR3 protein: CASSSRLAGGLSIQYF. The CDR3 DNA reads as TGTGCCAGCAGCTCCAGACTAGCGGGGGGTTTAAGCATTCAGTACTTC.

This clonotype was observed at least ten times. The V and J genes are TRBV10-3 and TRBJ2-5; D is perhaps TRBD2 (6 bases). Trimming shortened V by 3 bases and J by 2 bases, and 10 bases separated the two germline ends. Germline assignment: CDR1 ENHRY and CDR2 SYGVKD. The CDR3 length is 14 residues. The CDR3 sequence: CAISEGGEQETQYF. The CDR3 coding sequence is TGTGCCATCAGTGAAGGCGGGGAGCAAGAGACCCAGTACTTC.

There are many counts of this clonotype. The chain joins TRBV2 to TRBJ2-2; 7 bases agree with TRBD1. The trim removed 8 bases at V and 3 bases at J, leaving 9 bases unmatched. This CDR3 contains 15 residues. Germline CDR1 reads SNHLY; CDR2 reads FYNNEI. In DNA form, the CDR3 reads TGTGCCAGCGGGTACGGGCAGGGGGACACCGGGGAGCTGTTTTTT. It yields the protein CASGYGQGDTGELFF.

This clonotype has more than one count but fewer than ten. The V and J genes are TRBV6-2 or TRBV6-3 and TRBJ1-6; D remains unclear. Germline assignment: CDR1 MNHEY and CDR2 SVGEGT. This CDR3 spans 10 amino acids. Trimming shortened V by 11 bases and J by 10 bases, and 9 bases separated the two germline ends. The CDR3 DNA reads as TGTGCCGAGGAGGACTCACCCCTCCACTTT. This gives the protein CAEEDSPLHF.

This clonotype was counted ten times or more. The chain recombines TRBV29-1 with TRBJ2-7; TRBD2 aligns across 12 bases. Germline lookup yields CDR1 SQVTM and CDR2 ANQGSEA. CDR3 size: 15 residues. The trim removed 6 bases at V and 10 bases at J, leaving 16 bases unmatched. In DNA, the CDR3 is TGCAGCGTCGTCACGATAGGACTAGCGGGGAGACTACAGTACTTC. The encoded protein is CSVVTIGLAGRLQYF.

Many counts were recorded for this clonotype. The chain has TRBV15 and TRBJ1-1, with D hard to call. Germline V gene lookup returns CDR1 LNHNV and CDR2 YYDKDF (reference sequence). Trimming cost V 2 bases and J 4 bases, with 11 bases left between them. The CDR3 contains 14 residues. The CDR3 loop reads CATSRSSPRTEAFF. For the CDR3, the DNA is TGTGCCACCAGCAGAAGCTCACCGCGCACTGAAGCTTTCTTT.

This clonotype has at least ten counts. This chain joins TRBV28 and TRBJ1-3; D might be TRBD1 (5 bases). V shed 2 bases and J shed 0 bases, with 11 bases lying between them. The length of the CDR3 is 16 residues. Per the germline V gene, CDR1 is MDHEN and CDR2 is SYDVKM. The CDR3 DNA reads as TGTGCCAGCAGTTTAGGGACGTCGAGCTCTGGAAACACCATATATTTT. Its translation: CASSLGTSSSGNTIYF.

The V gene is TRBV7-2, the J gene TRBJ2-2; 9 bases are shared with TRBD2. CDR3 length: 16 residues. J gave up 2 bases and V 5 bases, and 6 bases lay outside the gene matches. Germline V gives CDR1 SGHTA, CDR2 FQGNSA. CDR3 loop: CASSTGTSKNTGELFF. The CDR3 DNA reads TGTGCCAGCAGCACCGGGACTAGCAAAAACACCGGGGAGCTGTTTTTT.

This clonotype has ten or more counts. The gene calls are TRBV5-4 and TRBJ2-5; TRBD1 might be the D (8 bases). CDR1 and CDR2 (germline): SGHNT, YYREEE (reference sequence). The CDR3 covers 18 residues. Trimming shortened V by 3 bases and J by 3 bases, and 24 bases separated the two germline ends. As DNA, the CDR3 is TGTGCCAGCAGCTCCTCTCTGCGGGGGACAGGTCGAGAAGAGACCCAGTACTTC. This encodes CASSSSLRGTGREETQYF.

At least ten counts were recorded for this clonotype. V usage is TRBV27 and J usage is TRBJ2-3, with D possibly matching TRBD2 (7 bases). The CDR3 consists of 15 residues. Looked up from germline, CDR1 is MNHEY and CDR2 is SMNVEV (reference sequence). Deletions cut 4 bases from V and 2 bases from J, with 13 bases between. The CDR3 sequence: CASSSPGDYTDTQYF. The DNA for the CDR3 is TGTGCCAGCAGTTCCCCAGGGGACTACACAGATACGCAGTATTTT.

The rearrangement links TRBV20-1 to TRBJ2-7, with D unclear. The CDR3 length is 12 residues. Per the germline V gene, CDR1 is DFQATT and CDR2 is SNEGSKA (reference sequence). Trimming stripped 6 bases from V and 0 bases from J, with 9 bases between. The CDR3 DNA follows: TGCAGTGCCGGGCGAGGCTCCTACGAGCAGTACTTC. This encodes CSAGRGSYEQYF.

Ten or more counts support this clonotype. The chain joins TRBV7-9 to TRBJ1-4, with TRBD1 as a possible D gene (5 bases). The CDR3 contains 15 residues. V was trimmed by 1 base and J by 5 bases, leaving 11 bases between them. In germline, CDR1 is SEHNR, CDR2 FQNEAQ (reference sequence). CDR3 sequence: CASSLGDSENEKLFF. The CDR3 DNA follows: TGTGCCAGCAGCTTAGGTGACAGCGAGAATGAAAAACTGTTTTTT.

The sample holds many counts of this clonotype. The chain has TRBV20-1 and TRBJ2-2; D gene unclear. The V end was cut by 0 bases, the J end by 7 bases, with 9 bases between. The CDR3 is made up of 13 amino acids. The germline V gene encodes CDR1 DFQATT and CDR2 SNEGSKA (reference sequence). The CDR3 reads CSARDSSFGELFF. The CDR3 coding sequence is TGCAGTGCTAGAGATAGCAGTTTCGGGGAGCTGTTTTTT.

At least ten counts were recorded for this clonotype. The V and J genes are TRBV12-3 or TRBV12-4 and TRBJ2-3; D ambiguous. Trimming took 6 bases from V and 0 from J, leaving 1 base between them. The CDR3 runs to 11 residues. The CDR3 region is CASSSTDTQYF. The CDR3 DNA reads TGTGCCAGCAGCAGCACAGATACGCAGTATTTT.

This clonotype has at least ten counts. In DNA form, the CDR3 reads TGTGCCAGCAGTCCAGGGAACTATGGCTACACCTTC. It specifies CASSPGNYGYTF. The rearrangement joins TRBV12-3 or TRBV12-4 to TRBJ1-2; D may be TRBD1 (5 bases). CDR3 size: 12 residues. The germline V and J ends were trimmed by 5 bases and 2 bases, with 6 bases remaining between them.

This clonotype was seen many times. This chain uses TRBV7-2 with TRBJ1-1; D uncertain. This CDR3 is 14 amino acids long. Germline V gene data show CDR1 as SGHTA and CDR2 as FQGNSA. Trimming left V 3 bases short and J 5 bases short, with 13 bases between. As DNA, the CDR3 is TGTGCCAGCAGCTTGGGTTCCCATGGGACTGAAGCTTTCTTT. It specifies CASSLGSHGTEAFF.